This T cell receptor (beta chain) is drawn from a study of OX40 agonist ivuxolimab in advanced cancers. Regarding the study in general: Ivuxolimab was an agonistic, fully human IgG2 monoclonal antibody directed against OX40 (CD134), a costimulatory receptor. Patients were allowed to have had prior anti-PD-1, anti-PD-L1 or anti-CTLA-4 therapy, and 40% of the dose-escalation patients had previously received checkpoint inhibitors. Intravenous ivuxolimab was administered to patients every 2 weeks at six dose levels: 0.01, 0.1, 0.3, 1.5, 3 and 10 mg/kg. The paper covers the monotherapy dose-escalation part of the phase I ivuxolimab trial, which included N of about 50 patients. The purpose of peripheral TCRbeta sequencing was to test whether ivuxolimab changed TCR sequence diversity and led to clonal T-cell expansion. In the dose-escalation cohort, approximately 80% of patients were male, and the mean age was 60 years with a range of roughly 20 to 85. Three dose-escalation patients achieved partial responses, one with hepatocellular carcinoma and two with cutaneous melanoma. Of the approximately 50 dose-escalation patients, hepatocellular carcinoma was present in around 20, melanoma in roughly 15, renal cell carcinoma in 9 and head and neck cancer in 9. The paper as a whole reports these results and caveats: Which antigens the clonally expanded peripheral T cells were specific for was not determined. At doses from 0.1 to 3.0 mg/kg, clonal expansion was seen in both CD4+ and CD8+ blood T cells between baseline and week 6. After ivuxolimab, more expanded clones were found on average in CD8+ T cells than in CD4+ T cells. In partial responders in the 0.1-3.0 mg/kg groups, normalized peripheral clonal expansion was found to be among the lowest, especially among CD8+ T cells. Low levels of normalized T-cell clonal expansion were also shown by some nonresponding patients.

For sequencing of the TCRbeta CDR3 region, genomic DNA was extracted from the sorted cells. The immunoSEQ Assay was used for sequencing of TCRbeta CDR3 regions. TCRdb limited this immuneACCESS table to in-frame rearrangements with V and J called. A share of clones is missing; checked studies link under half to unresolved V genes, and the rest is unexplained. A total of fewer than 75,000 clones appear in this sample, 91% of them only once. 2% to 2.5% of the sample is taken by the ten largest. V loses 1 base, J loses 2 bases, and the germline ends lie 8 bases apart. The CDR3 spans 15 residues, from the cysteine through the phenylalanine. Only the CDR3 portion is preserved as DNA: 45 bases, with reading frame beginning at the first base. As encoded in the germline V gene (reference sequence), CDR1 is SEHNR while CDR2 is FQNEAQ. Patients with a history of autoimmune disease or receiving systemic immunosuppression were excluded from the trial. In every dose cohort, peripheral blood was drawn for TCR sequencing at baseline, cycle 4 day 1, and cycle 7 day 1. Samples were obtained from an open-label, multicenter, first-in-human phase I dose-escalation trial of ivuxolimab. Adults with locally advanced or metastatic melanoma, renal cell, hepatocellular, or head and neck squamous cell carcinoma were enrolled in the trial. Before TCR sequencing, CD4+ T cells and CD8+ T cells were sorted from peripheral blood as separate populations.

As regards this clone: Its antigen is currently not known. Per-base quality was not reported, and no clone a single base away is much larger than it.

Specimen: CD4+ or CD8+ T cells sorted from blood, collected in a trial of the OX40 agonist ivuxolimab. Rearrangement joined TRBV7-9 to TRBJ1-4, with the D gene call left open. The sequence was collected from an adult with an advanced solid tumor such as melanoma, head and neck, liver or kidney cancer. The bases are TGTGCCAGCAGCTTAGGGTCCGATACTAATGAAAAACTGTTTTTT. This sequence encodes CASSLGSDTNEKLFF.